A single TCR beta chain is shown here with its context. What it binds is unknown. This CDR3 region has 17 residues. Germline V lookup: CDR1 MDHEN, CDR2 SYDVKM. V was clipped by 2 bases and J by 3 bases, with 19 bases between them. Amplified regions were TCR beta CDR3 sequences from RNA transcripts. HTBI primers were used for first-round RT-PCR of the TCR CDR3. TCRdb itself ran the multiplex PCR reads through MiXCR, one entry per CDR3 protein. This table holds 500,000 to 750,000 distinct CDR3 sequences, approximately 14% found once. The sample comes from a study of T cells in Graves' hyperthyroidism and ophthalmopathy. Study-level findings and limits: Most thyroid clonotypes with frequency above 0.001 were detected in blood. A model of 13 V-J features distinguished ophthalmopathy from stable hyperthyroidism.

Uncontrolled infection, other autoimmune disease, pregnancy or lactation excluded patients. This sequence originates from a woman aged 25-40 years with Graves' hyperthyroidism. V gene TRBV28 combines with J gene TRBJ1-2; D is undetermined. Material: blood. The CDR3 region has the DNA TGTGCCAGCAGTTTACCCATACTCACCGGAGCCTACTATGGCTACACCTTC. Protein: CASSLPILTGAYYGYTF.